Listed below are T cell receptor beta chains from one sample, sequenced in a study of OX40 agonist ivuxolimab in advanced cancers. Assay used: immunoSEQ multiplex PCR; TCRdb lists only in-frame clones, some missing. The sample has 96,000 or so clones, about 80% seen once. The sequencing here drew on CD4+ or CD8+ T cells sorted from blood, taken in a trial of the OX40 agonist ivuxolimab. The receptor set was obtained from an adult with an advanced solid tumor such as melanoma, head and neck, liver or kidney cancer. CDR3s include the opening cysteine and the closing phenylalanine or tryptophan. Fields, in order: J gene, V gene, D gene, clone size, CDR3 DNA, CDR3 protein. D genes are given only for firm matches. Clone size appears in some rows only: once, few, many, or a class for an expanded clone.

J gene: TRBJ1-1; V gene: TRBV7-2; D gene: -; clone size: -; CDR3 DNA: TGTGCCAGCAGCTTACTCCGGAACACTGAAGCTTTCTTT; CDR3 protein: CASSLLRNTEAFF
J gene: TRBJ1-1; V gene: TRBV5-4; D gene: -; clone size: -; CDR3 DNA: TGTGCCAGCAGCTTGGGTCCCAGTCCTGAAGCTTTCTTT; CDR3 protein: CASSLGPSPEAFF
J gene: TRBJ1-1; V gene: TRBV7-9; D gene: -; clone size: few; CDR3 DNA: TGTGCCAGCAGGGGGGGTAGGACCAACACTGAAGCTTTCTTT; CDR3 protein: CASRGGRTNTEAFF
J gene: TRBJ2-3; V gene: TRBV6-5; D gene: TRBD2; clone size: -; CDR3 DNA: TGTGCCAGCAGGAAGCGGGGGGGTAGCACAGATACGCAGTATTTT; CDR3 protein: CASRKRGGSTDTQYF
J gene: TRBJ1-1; V gene: TRBV10-3; D gene: TRBD1; clone size: -; CDR3 DNA: TGTGCCAGCGAAGGGACAGATGAAGCTTTCTTT; CDR3 protein: CASEGTDEAFF
J gene: TRBJ1-1; V gene: TRBV18; D gene: TRBD1; clone size: -; CDR3 DNA: TGTGCCAGCACCACAGCCAGGGGGCTAGAGAACACTGAAGCTTTCTTT; CDR3 protein: CASTTARGLENTEAFF
J gene: TRBJ2-6; V gene: TRBV19; D gene: -; clone size: -; CDR3 DNA: TGTGCCAGTAGTATGGTCAGGTCTGGGGCCAACGTCCTGACTTTC; CDR3 protein: CASSMVRSGANVLTF
J gene: TRBJ1-2; V gene: TRBV5-1; D gene: -; clone size: -; CDR3 DNA: TGCGCCAGCAGCGGAACAGGGAGCTCCCTCCATGGCTACACCTTC; CDR3 protein: CASSGTGSSLHGYTF
J gene: TRBJ2-5; V gene: TRBV19; D gene: TRBD1; clone size: -; CDR3 DNA: TGTGCCAGTAGTGAAGGACAGGGGGCAGGTGAGACCCAGTACTTC; CDR3 protein: CASSEGQGAGETQYF
J gene: TRBJ1-4; V gene: TRBV7-9; D gene: TRBD1; clone size: -; CDR3 DNA: TGTGCCAGCAGCTCGGACAGGAGTGCAACTAATGAAAAACTGTTTTTT; CDR3 protein: CASSSDRSATNEKLFF
J gene: TRBJ2-1; V gene: TRBV5-8; D gene: -; clone size: -; CDR3 DNA: TGTGCCAGCAGCTTGAACAGGAATGAGCAGTTCTTC; CDR3 protein: CASSLNRNEQFF
J gene: TRBJ2-7; V gene: TRBV5-1; D gene: -; clone size: -; CDR3 DNA: TGCGCCAGCAGCTTGGCTAGCAGCTACGAGCAGTACTTC; CDR3 protein: CASSLASSYEQYF
J gene: TRBJ1-6; V gene: TRBV9; D gene: -; clone size: -; CDR3 DNA: TGTGCCAGCGGACGGACTAGAGATAATTCACCCCTCCACTTT; CDR3 protein: CASGRTRDNSPLHF
J gene: TRBJ1-1; V gene: TRBV1; D gene: -; clone size: -; CDR3 DNA: TGCACCAGCAGCCAAGAAAGAGACCGTGCCATGAACACTGAAGCTTTCTTT; CDR3 protein: CTSSQERDRAMNTEAFF
J gene: TRBJ2-2; V gene: TRBV7-9; D gene: TRBD2; clone size: -; CDR3 DNA: TGTGCCAGCAGCTTGCCAAGCGGGGGGGCGAACACCGGGGAGCTGTTTTTT; CDR3 protein: CASSLPSGGANTGELFF
J gene: TRBJ2-1; V gene: TRBV10-3; D gene: -; clone size: -; CDR3 DNA: TGTGCCATCAGTGAGGGGGCCAGCTCCTACAATGAGCAGTTCTTC; CDR3 protein: CAISEGASSYNEQFF
J gene: TRBJ2-1; V gene: TRBV7-7; D gene: TRBD2; clone size: -; CDR3 DNA: TGTGCCAGCAGCCCACCGGGACTAGCGAGCAATGAGCAGTTCTTC; CDR3 protein: CASSPPGLASNEQFF
J gene: TRBJ1-2; V gene: TRBV7-2; D gene: -; clone size: -; CDR3 DNA: TGTGCCAGCAGCACAAGGCCCAACTCCTATGGCTACACCTTC; CDR3 protein: CASSTRPNSYGYTF
J gene: TRBJ2-7; V gene: TRBV7-9; D gene: TRBD1; clone size: -; CDR3 DNA: TGTGCCAGCAGCCGAGGGACAGGGGGTCCTTACGAGCAGTACTTC; CDR3 protein: CASSRGTGGPYEQYF
J gene: TRBJ2-7; V gene: TRBV14; D gene: -; clone size: -; CDR3 DNA: TGTGCCAGCAGCCAAGATCAAGTGGGGATCCACTCCTACGAGCAGTACTTC; CDR3 protein: CASSQDQVGIHSYEQYF
J gene: TRBJ1-6; V gene: TRBV6-6; D gene: -; clone size: -; CDR3 DNA: TGTGCCAGCAGTTCTCTCTATAATTCACCCCTCCACTTT; CDR3 protein: CASSSLYNSPLHF
J gene: TRBJ1-2; V gene: TRBV30; D gene: -; clone size: -; CDR3 DNA: TGTGCCTGGACCGGACGTGGGGGCTACACCTTC; CDR3 protein: CAWTGRGGYTF